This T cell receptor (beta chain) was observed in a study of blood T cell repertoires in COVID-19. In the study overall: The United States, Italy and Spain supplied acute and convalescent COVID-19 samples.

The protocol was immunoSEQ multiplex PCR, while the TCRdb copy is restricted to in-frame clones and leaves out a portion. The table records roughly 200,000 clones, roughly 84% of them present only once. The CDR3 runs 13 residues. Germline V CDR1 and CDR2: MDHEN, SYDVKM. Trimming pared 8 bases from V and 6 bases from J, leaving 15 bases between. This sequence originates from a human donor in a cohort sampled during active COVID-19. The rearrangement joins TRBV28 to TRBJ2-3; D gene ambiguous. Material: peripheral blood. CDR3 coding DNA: TGTGCCAGCTCAAAATTTCTCGGGGATACGCAGTATTTT. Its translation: CASSKFLGDTQYF.